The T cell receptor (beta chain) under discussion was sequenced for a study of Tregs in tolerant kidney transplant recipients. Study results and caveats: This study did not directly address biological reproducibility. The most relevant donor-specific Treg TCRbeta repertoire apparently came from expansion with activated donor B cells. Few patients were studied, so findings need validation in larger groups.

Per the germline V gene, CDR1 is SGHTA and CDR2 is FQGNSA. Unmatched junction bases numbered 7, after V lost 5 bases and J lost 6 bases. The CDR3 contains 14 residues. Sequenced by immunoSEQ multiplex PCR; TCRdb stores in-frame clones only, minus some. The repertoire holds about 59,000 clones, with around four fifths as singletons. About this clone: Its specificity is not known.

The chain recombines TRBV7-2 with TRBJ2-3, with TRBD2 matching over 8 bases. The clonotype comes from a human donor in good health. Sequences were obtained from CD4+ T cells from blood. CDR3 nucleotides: TGTGCCAGCAGCGGGGGACTAGGTGGTGATACGCAGTATTTT. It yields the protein CASSGGLGGDTQYF.